The TCR beta chain under discussion was sequenced for a study of blood T cell repertoires in COVID-19. Study at large: Donors in the United States, Italy and Spain gave samples during acute or convalescent COVID-19. T cells, B-cell-depleted T cells, or PBMCs provided the cDNA or gDNA that served as material.

The CDR3 length is 15 residues. CDR1 is SEHNR and CDR2 is FQNEAQ in the germline V gene (reference sequence). With 0 bases removed from V and 3 bases from J, the gap between germline ends came to 11 bases. Seattle patients were enrolled during active infection and followed longitudinally. This clone was seen a single time. Original data processing: From reference gene primer amplification, estimates of nucleated cell counts were derived. Assay used: immunoSEQ multiplex PCR; TCRdb lists only in-frame clones, some missing. The V and J calls and clone size are taken from that table; D and trimming were inferred from the DNA. The data hold 150,000 to 200,000 clones, with roughly four fifths observed a single time.

This TCR was recovered from a woman of 80 years or more with COVID-19, enrolled during active disease. The sequenced sample consisted of peripheral blood. The rearrangement uses TRBV7-9 and TRBJ2-5, with a weak D call TRBD2 (6 bases). This CDR3 is CASSLAGGVEETQYF. In DNA form, the CDR3 reads TGTGCCAGCAGCTTAGCAGGCGGGGTAGAAGAGACCCAGTACTTC.